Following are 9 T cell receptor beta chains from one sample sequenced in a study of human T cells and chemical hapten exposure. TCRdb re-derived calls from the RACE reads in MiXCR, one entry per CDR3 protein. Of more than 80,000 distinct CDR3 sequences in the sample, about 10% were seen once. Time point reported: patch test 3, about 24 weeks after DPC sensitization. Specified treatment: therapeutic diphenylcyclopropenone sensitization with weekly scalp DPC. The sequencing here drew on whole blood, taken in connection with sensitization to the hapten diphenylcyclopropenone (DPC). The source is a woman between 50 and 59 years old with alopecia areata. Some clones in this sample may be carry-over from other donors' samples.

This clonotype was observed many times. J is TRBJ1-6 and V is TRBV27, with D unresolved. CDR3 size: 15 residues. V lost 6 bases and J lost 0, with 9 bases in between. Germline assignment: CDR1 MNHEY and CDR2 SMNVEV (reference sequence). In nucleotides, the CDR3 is TGTGCCAGCAGCCCTGACCGCTCCTATAATTCACCCCTCCACTTT. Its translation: CASSPDRSYNSPLHF.

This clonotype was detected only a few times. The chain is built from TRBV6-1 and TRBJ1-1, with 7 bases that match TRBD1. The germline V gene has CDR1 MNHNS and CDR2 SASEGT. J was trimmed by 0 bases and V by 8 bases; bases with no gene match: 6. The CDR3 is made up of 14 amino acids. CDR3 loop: CASPKRGLNTEAFF. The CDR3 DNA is TGTGCCAGCCCTAAAAGGGGGCTGAACACTGAAGCTTTCTTT.

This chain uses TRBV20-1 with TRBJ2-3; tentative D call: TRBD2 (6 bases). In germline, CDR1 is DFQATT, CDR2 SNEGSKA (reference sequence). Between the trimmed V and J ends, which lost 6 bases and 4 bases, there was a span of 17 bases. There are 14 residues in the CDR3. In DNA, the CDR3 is TGCAGTGCCTGGTCCCTCCGGGGGTCAGATACGCAGTATTTT. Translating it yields CSAWSLRGSDTQYF.

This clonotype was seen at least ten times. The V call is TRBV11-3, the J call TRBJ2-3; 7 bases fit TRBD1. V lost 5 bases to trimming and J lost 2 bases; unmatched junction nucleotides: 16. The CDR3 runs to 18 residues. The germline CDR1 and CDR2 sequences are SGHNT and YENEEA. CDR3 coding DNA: TGTGCCAGCAGCCCCGGGACAGTCTTCGAGGAACTCACAGATACGCAGTATTTT. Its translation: CASSPGTVFEELTDTQYF.

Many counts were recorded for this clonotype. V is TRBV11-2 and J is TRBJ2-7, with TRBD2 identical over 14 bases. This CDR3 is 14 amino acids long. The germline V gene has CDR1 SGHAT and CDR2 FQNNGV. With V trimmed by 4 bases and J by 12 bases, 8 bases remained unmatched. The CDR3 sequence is CASSSGTSGGRGYF. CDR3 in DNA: TGTGCCAGCAGCTCCGGGACTAGCGGGGGTAGGGGGTACTTC.

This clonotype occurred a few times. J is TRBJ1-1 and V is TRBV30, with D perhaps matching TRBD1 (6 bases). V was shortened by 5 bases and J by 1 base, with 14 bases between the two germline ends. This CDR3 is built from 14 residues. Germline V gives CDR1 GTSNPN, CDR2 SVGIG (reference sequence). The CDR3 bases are TGTGCCTGGTCCCGGCGAGGGGGGAACACTGAAGCTTTCTTT. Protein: CAWSRRGGNTEAFF.

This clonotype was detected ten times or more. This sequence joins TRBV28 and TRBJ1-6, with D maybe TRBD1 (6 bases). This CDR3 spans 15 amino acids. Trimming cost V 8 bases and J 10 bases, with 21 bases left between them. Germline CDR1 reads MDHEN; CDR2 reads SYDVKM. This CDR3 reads CASGGAGWEKSPLHF. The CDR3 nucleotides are TGTGCCAGCGGGGGCGCTGGATGGGAAAAATCACCCCTCCACTTT.

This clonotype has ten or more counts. The CDR3 DNA reads TGTGCCAGTCGGAGTGGGCAGTTGAACACTGAAGCTTTCTTT. This sequence encodes CASRSGQLNTEAFF. V gene TRBV15 combines with J gene TRBJ1-1, with D unclear. V lost 10 bases and J 0 bases, leaving 15 bases between the germline ends. Germline V gene sequence: CDR1 LNHNV, CDR2 YYDKDF (reference sequence). CDR3 size: 14 residues.

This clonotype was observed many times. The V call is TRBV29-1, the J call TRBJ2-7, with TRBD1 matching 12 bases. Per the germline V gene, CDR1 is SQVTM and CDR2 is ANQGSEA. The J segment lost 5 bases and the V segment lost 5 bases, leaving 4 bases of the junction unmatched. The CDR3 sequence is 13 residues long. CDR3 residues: CSVWDRGLDEQYF. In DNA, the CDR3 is TGCAGCGTTTGGGACAGGGGGCTGGACGAGCAGTACTTC.